This T cell receptor (beta chain) was obtained from a study of Graves' ophthalmopathy and Graves' hyperthyroidism. CDR1 is LNHDA and CDR2 is SQIVND in the germline V gene (reference sequence). V was cut by 3 bases and J by 9 bases, with 8 bases left in between. CDR3 length: 11 residues. As concerns this clonotype: A much bigger clone sits one base away, suggesting this may be a read error.

Scientists amplified the TCR beta CDR3 regions from RNA transcripts. Following a first-round RT-PCR that used HTBI primers, a second-round multiplex PCR was carried out. TCRdb reanalysed the multiplex PCR reads using MiXCR and keeps one entry per CDR3 protein. This sample has more than 1,000,000 distinct CDR3 sequences; 36% occur once, and the top ten carry around 10%. The V gene is TRBV19, the J gene TRBJ2-5, with D possibly TRBD2 on 6 matching bases. Sample: peripheral blood or thyroid tissue (not recorded which). This TCR came from an adult man with Graves' hyperthyroidism. CDR3 in DNA: TGTGCCAGTAGTATGGGGGAGGCCCAGTACTTC. Translation: CASSMGEAQYF.